Listed below are T cell receptor beta chains from one sample, sequenced in a study of shared clonotypes between healthy human individuals. Sequenced by immunoSEQ multiplex PCR; TCRdb stores in-frame clones only, minus some. The repertoire holds more than 2 million clones, with just under 95% as singletons. The sequenced material came from naive CD8+ T cells sorted from blood. The source is a man younger than 30 in good health. CDR3s include the opening cysteine and the closing phenylalanine or tryptophan. Each record gives: J gene, D gene, clone size, V gene, CDR3 length, CDR3 DNA, CDR3 protein. D genes are given only for firm matches. Size tells how often a clone was seen (once, few, many) or the class of an expanded clone, and some rows leave it out.

>TRBJ1-3|.|once|TRBV5-4|14
TGTGCCAGCAGCTTGGACCTCTCTGGAAACACCATATATTTT
CASSLDLSGNTIYF
>TRBJ1-3|.|.|TRBV28|14
TGTGCCAGCAGTCCCGGGGGGGCTGGAAACACCATATATTTT
CASSPGGAGNTIYF
>TRBJ1-5|TRBD1|.|TRBV18|12
TGTGCCAGCTCCACAGGGGGCCAGCCCCAGCATTTT
CASSTGGQPQHF
>TRBJ2-1|.|.|TRBV5-4|15
TGTGCCAGCAGCCAGAGGGGGGGACTTTTCAATGAGCAGTTCTTC
CASSQRGGLFNEQFF
>TRBJ1-2|TRBD1|.|TRBV10-3|13
TGTGCCATCAGTGAGTTACAGGGGTCTGGCTACACCTTC
CAISELQGSGYTF
>TRBJ2-7|.|.|TRBV6-5|15
TGTGCCAGCAGTTACTCTTTGGGGAGCTCCTACGAGCAGTACTTC
CASSYSLGSSYEQYF
>TRBJ1-5|.|.|TRBV30|14
TGTGCCTGGACCCTTGACGGTAGCAATCAGCCCCAGCATTTT
CAWTLDGSNQPQHF
>TRBJ2-1|.|.|TRBV7-9|15
TGTGCCAGCAGCCCTAGCTCGCGGAACTACAATGAGCAGTTCTTC
CASSPSSRNYNEQFF
>TRBJ1-2|.|.|TRBV28|15
TGTGCCAGCAGTTTACGCCTCGTCCGGCCCTATGGCTACACCTTC
CASSLRLVRPYGYTF
>TRBJ2-1|.|.|TRBV29-1|13
TGCAGCGTCGAAAGGACAGATTACAATGAGCAGTTCTTC
CSVERTDYNEQFF
>TRBJ2-7|.|.|TRBV9|14
TGTGCCAGCAGCGTTGGTGGCAGCTCCTACGAGCAGTACTTC
CASSVGGSSYEQYF
>TRBJ2-5|.|.|TRBV5-8|16
TGTGCCAGCTCTTCCCTAGCGTGGCAGCTTCAAGAGACCCAGTACTTC
CASSSLAWQLQETQYF
>TRBJ1-5|TRBD1|once|TRBV4-3|13
TGCGCCAGCAGCCGCGGACAGGGTCAGCCCCAGCATTTT
CASSRGQGQPQHF
>TRBJ2-7|TRBD1|.|TRBV29-1|14
TGCAGCGTCCTCGACAGGGGGTATCAGTACGAGCAGTACTTC
CSVLDRGYQYEQYF
>TRBJ2-1|.|.|TRBV7-6|11
TGTGCCAGCGTGGGCGGAAGGGAGCAGTTCTTC
CASVGGREQFF